Listed below are T cell receptor beta chains from one sample, sequenced in a study of human CD8 memory T cell subsets. Following a re-call of the 5' RACE reads, TCRdb has one entry per CDR3 protein and lacks DNA. The sample data list 9,000 to 13,000 distinct CDR3 sequences. The material sequenced was CD8+ T cells from PBMCs. All receptors come from a human donor in good health. Each CDR3 is given with its conserved first and last residue. Clone sizes are given selectively: once, few, many, or a class where the clone is expanded.

clone size: NA
V gene: TRBV27
J gene: TRBJ2-2
CDR3 protein: CASIHRVTGELFF

clone size: medium-sized
V gene: TRBV13
J gene: TRBJ1-2
CDR3 protein: CASSLPGNYGYTF

clone size: medium-sized
V gene: TRBV9
J gene: TRBJ2-2
CDR3 protein: CASSVASAGELFF

clone size: NA
V gene: TRBV3-1
J gene: TRBJ2-3
CDR3 protein: CASSRLPGAASTDTQYF

clone size: NA
V gene: TRBV29-1
J gene: TRBJ2-7
CDR3 protein: CSVETVSSGLSSYEQYF

clone size: medium-sized
V gene: TRBV24-1
J gene: TRBJ2-1
CDR3 protein: CATSVDGSSYNEQFF

clone size: NA
V gene: TRBV4-3
J gene: TRBJ1-4
CDR3 protein: CASSQEDRATNEKLFF

clone size: NA
V gene: TRBV5-1
J gene: TRBJ2-1
CDR3 protein: CASSFKDSLNEQFF

clone size: NA
V gene: TRBV20-1
J gene: TRBJ2-3
CDR3 protein: CSARDYAGVETDTQYF

clone size: medium-sized
V gene: TRBV3-1
J gene: TRBJ2-2
CDR3 protein: CASSQEELAGETGELFF

clone size: NA
V gene: TRBV25-1
J gene: TRBJ2-3
CDR3 protein: CASSEYAFTDTQYF

clone size: NA
V gene: TRBV27
J gene: TRBJ2-3
CDR3 protein: CASSFSSGDGGTDTQYF

clone size: NA
V gene: TRBV28
J gene: TRBJ2-1
CDR3 protein: CASSLYRTTGEQFF

clone size: NA
V gene: TRBV6-5
J gene: TRBJ2-1
CDR3 protein: CASRQDPGPGDEQFF

clone size: NA
V gene: TRBV28
J gene: TRBJ2-1
CDR3 protein: CASSLSSGGFNEQFF

clone size: medium-sized
V gene: TRBV9
J gene: TRBJ2-2
CDR3 protein: CASRDRDGWNTGELFF

clone size: medium-sized
V gene: TRBV5-5
J gene: TRBJ2-3
CDR3 protein: CASSPGIADTQYF

clone size: NA
V gene: TRBV10-3
J gene: TRBJ2-3
CDR3 protein: CAISEGTGGTDTQYF

clone size: NA
V gene: TRBV10-2
J gene: TRBJ1-4
CDR3 protein: CASSVGPGEKLFF